The 2 T cell receptor beta chains listed next were all sequenced from one sample in a study of Ad26.COV2.S vaccination and SARS-CoV-2 variants (dated by TCRdb to about 2021). The protocol used for the library was the immunoSEQ multiplex PCR assay. TCRdb provides this immuneACCESS table in a form limited to in-frame rearrangements. Some clones are lacking; in checked studies, under half of them reflect an unresolved V gene, and why the rest are absent is not known. Within this sample are 360,000 or so clones, with about 89% of them counted one time only. Around 1.8% of the sample belongs to the ten largest clones. The sample's treatment or condition label, decoded: about 20 received Ad26.COV2.S at low or high dose, single or two shots; about 5 received placebo; per-sample allocation not given. Repertoires of vaccine and placebo recipients were sequenced from samples collected on day 63 after the first injection.

The sample consisted of peripheral blood, taken in a trial of Ad26.COV2.S vaccine versus placebo. Source of these receptors: a person aged 18-60 years who received the Ad26.COV2.S COVID-19 vaccine or a placebo.

The chain carries TRBV18 and TRBJ2-7, with unresolved D. Germline-derived CDR1 and CDR2 are KGHSH and LQKENI. This CDR3 region has 16 residues. V was shortened by 2 bases and J by 5 bases, with 19 bases between the two germline ends. CDR3 sequence: CASSPGSVSRVDEQYF. The CDR3 DNA sequence: TGTGCCAGCTCACCAGGTTCGGTTTCCCGTGTTGACGAGCAGTACTTC.

The chain has TRBV6-2 or TRBV6-3 and TRBJ1-2; 11 bases fit TRBD1. CDR1 and CDR2 (germline): MNHEY, SVGEGT. V lost 2 bases, J lost 6 bases, and 2 bases stayed unmatched. The CDR3 runs 14 residues. CDR3 sequence reads: CASSYGQGAHGYTF. The CDR3 DNA reads as TGTGCCAGCAGTTACGGACAGGGGGCCCATGGCTACACCTTC.